The T cell receptor (beta chain) under discussion was sequenced for a study of CD8+ T cells in alopecia areata. Study conclusions and caveats: When scalp samples are sequenced, resident alphabeta T cells of normal skin are also captured. Especially in alopecia totalis/universalis, lesional scalp showed greater clonality than normal scalp did.

The authors extracted RNA and reverse transcribed it into cDNA as the sequencing template. Measured with immunoSEQ multiplex PCR; TCRdb has only the in-frame clones, and not every one. The sample carries 150,000 or so clones, around 54% recorded once. The trim removed 3 bases at V and 5 bases at J, leaving 4 bases unmatched. CDR3 length equals 13 residues. CDR1 is SQVTM, CDR2 ANQGSEA, per germline. For this clone: Its specificity is unknown.

Source material: CD4+ T cells sorted from blood. This chain joins TRBV29-1 and TRBJ2-5, with 9 bases fitting TRBD2. This clonotype was sampled from a human donor in good health. The CDR3 DNA reads TGCAGCGTTGAGGGACTAGCATGGGAGACCCAGTACTTC. Its protein is CSVEGLAWETQYF.